The present entry profiles one T cell receptor (beta chain) with its context. This sample was included in a study of blood T cell repertoires in COVID-19. Study at large: In each case, the material was cDNA or gDNA derived from T cells, B-cell-depleted T cells, or PBMCs.

Original data processing: Estimation of nucleated cell counts relied on the amplification of reference gene primers. TCRdb's table, derived via immunoSEQ multiplex PCR, lists solely in-frame clones and lacks some. That table gives V, J and clone size, and the DNA gave D and trimming. The sample carries around 200,000 clones, about 90% recorded once. The CDR3 is 14 residues long. Germline CDR1 reads KGHSH; CDR2 reads LQKENI. Germline trimming cut 6 bases from V and 2 bases from J; bases unmatched to any gene: 1. The TCR was taken from a woman in her forties or fifties with acute or convalescent COVID-19. Sequencing was carried out using peripheral blood. The chain employs TRBV18 and TRBJ2-6; 7 positions match TRBD2. Here the CDR3 DNA reads TGTGCCAGCTCCGCGGGGGCTGGGGCCAACGTCCTGACTTTC. It is translated as CASSAGAGANVLTF. Looking up the rest from reference TRBV18 and TRBJ2-6 gives the full variable domain: NAGVMQNPRHLVRRRGQEARLRCSPMKGHSHVYWYRQLPEEGLKFMVYLQKENIIDESGMPKERFSAEFPKEGPSILRIQQVVRGDSAAYFCASSAGAGANVLTFGAGSRLTVL.